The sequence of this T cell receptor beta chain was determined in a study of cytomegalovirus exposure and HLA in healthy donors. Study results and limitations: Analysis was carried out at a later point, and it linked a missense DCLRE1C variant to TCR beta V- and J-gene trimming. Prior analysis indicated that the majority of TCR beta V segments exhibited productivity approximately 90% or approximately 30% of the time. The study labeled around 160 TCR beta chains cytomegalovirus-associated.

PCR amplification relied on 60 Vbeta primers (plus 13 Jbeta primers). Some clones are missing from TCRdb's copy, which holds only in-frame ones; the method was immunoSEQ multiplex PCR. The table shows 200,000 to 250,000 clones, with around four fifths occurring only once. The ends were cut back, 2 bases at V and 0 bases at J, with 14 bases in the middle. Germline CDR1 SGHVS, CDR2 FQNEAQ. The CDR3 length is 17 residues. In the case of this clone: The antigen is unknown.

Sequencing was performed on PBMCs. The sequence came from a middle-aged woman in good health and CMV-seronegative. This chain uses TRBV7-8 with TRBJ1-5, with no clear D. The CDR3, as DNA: TGTGCCAGCAGCTTAACCCCAGGAGGTTATAGCAATCAGCCCCAGCATTTT. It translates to CASSLTPGGYSNQPQHF.